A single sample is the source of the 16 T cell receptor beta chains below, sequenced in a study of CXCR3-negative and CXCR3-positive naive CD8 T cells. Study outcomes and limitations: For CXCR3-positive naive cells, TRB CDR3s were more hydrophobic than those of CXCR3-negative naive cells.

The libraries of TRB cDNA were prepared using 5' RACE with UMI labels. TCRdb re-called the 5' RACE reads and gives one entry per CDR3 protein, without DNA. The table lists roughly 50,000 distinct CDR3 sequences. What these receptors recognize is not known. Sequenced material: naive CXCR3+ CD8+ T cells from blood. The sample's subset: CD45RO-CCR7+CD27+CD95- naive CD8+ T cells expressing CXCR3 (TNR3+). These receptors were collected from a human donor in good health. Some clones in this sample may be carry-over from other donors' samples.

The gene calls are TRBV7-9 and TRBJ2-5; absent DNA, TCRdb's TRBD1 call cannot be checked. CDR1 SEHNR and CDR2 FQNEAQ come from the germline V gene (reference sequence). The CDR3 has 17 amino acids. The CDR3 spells CASSSPPGQGIQETQYF.

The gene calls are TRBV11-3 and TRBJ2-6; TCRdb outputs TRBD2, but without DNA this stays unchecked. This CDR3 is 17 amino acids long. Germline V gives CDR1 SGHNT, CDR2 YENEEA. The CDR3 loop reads CASSASGGLTGANVLTF.

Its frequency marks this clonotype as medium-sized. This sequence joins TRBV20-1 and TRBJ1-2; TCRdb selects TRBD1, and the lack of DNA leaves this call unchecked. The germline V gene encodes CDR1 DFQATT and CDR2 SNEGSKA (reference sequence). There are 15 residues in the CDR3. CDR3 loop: CSARDLGGINYGYTF.

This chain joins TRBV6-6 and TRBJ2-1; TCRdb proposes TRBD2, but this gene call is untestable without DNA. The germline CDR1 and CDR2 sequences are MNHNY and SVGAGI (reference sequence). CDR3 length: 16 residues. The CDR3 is CASSYDLAGYANEQFF.

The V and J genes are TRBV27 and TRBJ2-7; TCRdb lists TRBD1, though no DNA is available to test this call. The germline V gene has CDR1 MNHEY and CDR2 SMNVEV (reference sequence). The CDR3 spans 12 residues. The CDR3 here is CASSLLRGEQYF.

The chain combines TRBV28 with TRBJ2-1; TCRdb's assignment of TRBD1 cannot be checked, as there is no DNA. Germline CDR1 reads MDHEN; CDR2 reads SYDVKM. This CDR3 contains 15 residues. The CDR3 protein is CASSLDGGKNNEQFF.

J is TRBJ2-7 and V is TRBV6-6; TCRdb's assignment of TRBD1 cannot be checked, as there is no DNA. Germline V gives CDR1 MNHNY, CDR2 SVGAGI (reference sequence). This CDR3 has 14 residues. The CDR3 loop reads CASRSRDRSYEQYF.

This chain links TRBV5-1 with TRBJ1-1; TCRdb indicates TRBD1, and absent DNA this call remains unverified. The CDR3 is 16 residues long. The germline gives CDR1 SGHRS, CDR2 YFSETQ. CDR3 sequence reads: CASSFDRRYMNTEAFF.

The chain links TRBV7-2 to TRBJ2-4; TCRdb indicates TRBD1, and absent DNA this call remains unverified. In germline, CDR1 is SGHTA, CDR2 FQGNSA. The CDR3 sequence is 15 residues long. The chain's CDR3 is CASSLIGTGSHIQYF.

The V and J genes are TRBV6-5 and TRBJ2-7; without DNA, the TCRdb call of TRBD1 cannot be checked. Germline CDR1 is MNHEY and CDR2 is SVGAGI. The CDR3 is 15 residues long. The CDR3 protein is CASSLSSGKSYEQYF.

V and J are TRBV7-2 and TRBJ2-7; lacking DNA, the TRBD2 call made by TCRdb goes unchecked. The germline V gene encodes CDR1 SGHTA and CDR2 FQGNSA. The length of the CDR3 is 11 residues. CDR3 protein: CASRGGTSPYF.

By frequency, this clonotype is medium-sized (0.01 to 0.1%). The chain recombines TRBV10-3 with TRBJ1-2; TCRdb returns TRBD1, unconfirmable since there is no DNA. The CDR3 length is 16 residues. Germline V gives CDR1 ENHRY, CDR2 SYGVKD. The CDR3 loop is CAISESPEQSRYGYTF.

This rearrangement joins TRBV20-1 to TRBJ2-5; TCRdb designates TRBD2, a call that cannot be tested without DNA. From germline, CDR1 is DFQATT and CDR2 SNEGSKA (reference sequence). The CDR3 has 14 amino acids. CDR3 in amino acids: CSARPAGGEETQYF.

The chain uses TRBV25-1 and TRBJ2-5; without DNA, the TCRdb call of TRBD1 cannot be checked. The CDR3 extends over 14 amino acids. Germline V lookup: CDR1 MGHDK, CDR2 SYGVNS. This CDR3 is CATSEVGGQETQYF.

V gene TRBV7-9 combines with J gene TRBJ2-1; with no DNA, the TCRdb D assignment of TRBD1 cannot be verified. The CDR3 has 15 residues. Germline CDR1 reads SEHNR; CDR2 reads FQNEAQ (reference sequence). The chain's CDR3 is CASSPLQGAIYEQFF.

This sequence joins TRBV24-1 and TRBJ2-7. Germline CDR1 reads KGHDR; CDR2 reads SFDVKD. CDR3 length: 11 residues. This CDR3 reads CATSDSYEQYF.